These T cell receptor beta chains were read from a single sample in a study of CD8 T cells in ankylosing spondylitis. TCRdb recomputed calls from the 5' RACE reads with MiXCR, one row per CDR3 protein. This sample has 220,000 or so distinct CDR3 sequences, with about 11% found just once. Sequenced sample: blood, either unsorted or a sorted T cell fraction (not recorded which). These receptors were taken from a male donor with ankylosing spondylitis or in good health (not recorded which). The CDR3 runs from the conserved cysteine through the conserved F or W. D genes are given only for firm matches. The listing skips clone size in some rows; elsewhere it reads once, few, many or a size class.

clone_size: few; v_call: TRBV7-9; d_call: NA; j_call: TRBJ1-2; cdr3_nt: TGTGCCAGCAGTTCGGGGGTCTATGGCTACACCTTC; cdr3_aa: CASSSGVYGYTF
clone_size: many; v_call: TRBV20-1; d_call: NA; j_call: TRBJ2-2; cdr3_nt: TGCAGTAACCTTGAACAGAACACCGGGGAGCTGTTTTTT; cdr3_aa: CSNLEQNTGELFF
clone_size: many; v_call: TRBV29-1; d_call: NA; j_call: TRBJ2-7; cdr3_nt: TGCAGCGTTGTCCCCCGGTCCGACGAGCAGTACTTC; cdr3_aa: CSVVPRSDEQYF
clone_size: few; v_call: TRBV12-3/TRBV12-4; d_call: NA; j_call: TRBJ1-1; cdr3_nt: TGTGCCAGCACCTCGGGGACCCTTGGGAACACTGAAGCTTTCTTT; cdr3_aa: CASTSGTLGNTEAFF
clone_size: few; v_call: TRBV3-1; d_call: TRBD2; j_call: TRBJ2-1; cdr3_nt: TGTGCCAGCAGCCAAGAAAACGGGGGGAGGACAAATGAGCAGTTCTTC; cdr3_aa: CASSQENGGRTNEQFF
clone_size: many; v_call: TRBV20-1; d_call: TRBD1; j_call: TRBJ2-1; cdr3_nt: TGCAGTGCCCAGGACAGGGGGAGGACGTGGGAGCAGTTCTTC; cdr3_aa: CSAQDRGRTWEQFF
clone_size: many; v_call: TRBV12-3/TRBV12-4; d_call: NA; j_call: TRBJ2-1; cdr3_nt: TGTGCCAGCAGTTTGTGGGGGGGCCATGAGCAGTTCTTC; cdr3_aa: CASSLWGGHEQFF
clone_size: NA; v_call: TRBV15; d_call: NA; j_call: TRBJ2-3; cdr3_nt: TGTGCCACCAGCAGAGGCCCGACCACAGATACGCAGTATTTT; cdr3_aa: CATSRGPTTDTQYF
clone_size: NA; v_call: TRBV29-1; d_call: NA; j_call: TRBJ1-2; cdr3_nt: TGCAGCGTTGGGGCAGGGTATGGCTACACCTTC; cdr3_aa: CSVGAGYGYTF
clone_size: NA; v_call: TRBV28; d_call: TRBD2; j_call: TRBJ2-1; cdr3_nt: TGTGCCAGCAGAGTTCAGAGCGGGGGGGCTGGTGAGCAGTTCTTC; cdr3_aa: CASRVQSGGAGEQFF
clone_size: many; v_call: TRBV5-5; d_call: NA; j_call: TRBJ2-7; cdr3_nt: TGTGCCAGCAGCTTTGATGGGACGAAGATCTACGAGCAGTACTTC; cdr3_aa: CASSFDGTKIYEQYF
clone_size: NA; v_call: TRBV25-1; d_call: NA; j_call: TRBJ2-3; cdr3_nt: TGTGCCAGCAGCTACCCGAGGGCGGGACCCAGCACAGATACGCAGTATTTT; cdr3_aa: CASSYPRAGPSTDTQYF
clone_size: many; v_call: TRBV12-3/TRBV12-4; d_call: NA; j_call: TRBJ2-3; cdr3_nt: TGTGCCAGCAGCCGGGACGCAGATACGCAGTATTTT; cdr3_aa: CASSRDADTQYF
clone_size: few; v_call: TRBV20-1; d_call: NA; j_call: TRBJ2-4; cdr3_nt: TGCAGTGCTAGAGTTCTAATACTAGCTGGGTCCAAAAACATTCAGTACTTC; cdr3_aa: CSARVLILAGSKNIQYF
clone_size: NA; v_call: TRBV12-3/TRBV12-4; d_call: NA; j_call: TRBJ2-3; cdr3_nt: TGTGCCAGCAGTTTGGGAAATACGCAGTATTTT; cdr3_aa: CASSLGNTQYF
clone_size: many; v_call: TRBV20-1; d_call: NA; j_call: TRBJ1-5; cdr3_nt: TGCAGTGCTAGACCTTTAGGGGCCACACTTGATCAGCCCCAGCATTTT; cdr3_aa: CSARPLGATLDQPQHF
clone_size: many; v_call: TRBV28; d_call: NA; j_call: TRBJ2-7; cdr3_nt: TGTGCCAGCAGTTTGGGCTCTCGACAGGTCTCCTACGAGCAGTACTTC; cdr3_aa: CASSLGSRQVSYEQYF
clone_size: many; v_call: TRBV12-3/TRBV12-4; d_call: NA; j_call: TRBJ2-5; cdr3_nt: TGTGCCAGCAGTTCCGGACAGAGACAAGAGACCCAGTACTTC; cdr3_aa: CASSSGQRQETQYF
clone_size: many; v_call: TRBV28; d_call: NA; j_call: TRBJ2-7; cdr3_nt: TGTGCCAGCAGCCTCAAAGACAGCCAAATTAGGTCCTACGAGCAGTACTTC; cdr3_aa: CASSLKDSQIRSYEQYF
clone_size: NA; v_call: TRBV6-6; d_call: NA; j_call: TRBJ2-3; cdr3_nt: TGTGCCAGCGGGCCCTCAGATACGCAGTATTTT; cdr3_aa: CASGPSDTQYF